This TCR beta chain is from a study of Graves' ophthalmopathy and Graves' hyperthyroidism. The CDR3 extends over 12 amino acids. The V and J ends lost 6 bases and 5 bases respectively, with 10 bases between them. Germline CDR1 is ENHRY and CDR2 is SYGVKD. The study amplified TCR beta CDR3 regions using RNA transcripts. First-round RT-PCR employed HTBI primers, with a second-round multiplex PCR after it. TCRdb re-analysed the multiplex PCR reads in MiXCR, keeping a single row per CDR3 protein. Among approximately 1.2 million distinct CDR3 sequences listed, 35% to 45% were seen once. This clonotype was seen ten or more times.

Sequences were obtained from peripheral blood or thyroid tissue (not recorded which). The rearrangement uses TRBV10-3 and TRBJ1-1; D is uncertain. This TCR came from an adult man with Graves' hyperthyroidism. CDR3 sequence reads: CAIRGSGTEAFF. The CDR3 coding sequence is TGTGCCATCAGGGGCAGTGGGACTGAAGCTTTCTTT.